Shown below are 2 T cell receptor beta chains from a single sample sequenced in a study of blood T cells in healthy people across ages. Primers used in a second PCR of roughly 6 to 12 cycles were a sample-barcoded 5' primer and a J-beta primer mix. TCRdb fed the 5' RACE reads into MiXCR, producing one record per CDR3 protein. The sample records some 1,800,000 distinct CDR3 sequences, 30% to 40% being singletons. The specimen sequenced was blood. These receptors all stem from a human donor in good health.

The V call is TRBV11-1, the J call TRBJ2-3; 7 nucleotides agree with TRBD2. Trimming took 3 bases from V and 1 from J; bases not matched to a gene: 7. The germline gives CDR1 SGHAT, CDR2 FQDESV (reference sequence). The CDR3 contains 16 residues. The CDR3 DNA sequence: TGTGCCAGCAGCTTGTCAACGGGGGGTGGCACAGATACGCAGTATTTT. This translates into CASSLSTGGGTDTQYF.

The genes are TRBV20-1 and TRBJ1-6; 7 bases align to TRBD1. This CDR3 region has 16 residues. V trimming: 5 bases; J trimming: 3 bases; junction bases outside the gene matches: 10. Germline CDR1 and CDR2: DFQATT and SNEGSKA (reference sequence). The CDR3 here is CSALPPGTVYNSPLHF. CDR3 DNA sequence: TGCAGTGCTCTTCCTCCGGGGACAGTCTATAATTCACCCCTCCACTTT.